Sequencing of this T cell receptor (beta chain) was carried out in a study of T cells in women clearing cervical HPV infection. Turning to the study itself: With HLA typing for only a few women, HLA confounding remains possible. Study observations and caveats: Cases carried less TRBV6-7 than controls: roughly 0.11% versus 0.16%.

The V gene's germline CDR1 is DFQATT and CDR2 SNEGSKA (reference sequence). V was pared by 5 bases and J by 5 bases, with 13 bases of the junction left unmatched. The CDR3 consists of 16 residues. MY09/MY11 PCR detected cervical HPV DNA; dot-blot assigned genotypes. Profiling relied on immunoSEQ multiplex PCR, and the TCRdb table lists in-frame clones only, not all of them. The sample has about 39,000 clones; the top ten hold 6.4%. On this clone: Its specificity is not known. The read ends 3 residues before the CDR3 terminus; that terminus is restored from the germline J gene.

The sequencing input was blood buffy coat. The chain couples TRBV20-1 to TRBJ2-3; TRBD2 matches at 10 bases. This TCR derives from a woman between 18 and 75 years old with a cervical HPV16 infection that either progressed to CIN3+ or cleared (not recorded which). The CDR3 loop is CSAHRASGRVGDTQYF. The CDR3 DNA, read in part, is TGCAGTGCTCACCGCGCTAGCGGGAGAGTGGGAGATACG.